Listed below are T cell receptor beta chains from one sample, sequenced in a study of T cell changes during pregnancy in multiple sclerosis. Data came from immunoSEQ multiplex PCR; TCRdb stores just in-frame clones and leaves some out. There are 98,000 or so clones in the sample; approximately 93% occur only once, and around 0.99% lies in the top ten. The source material was peripheral blood, sampled after pregnancy. These TCRs come from a female donor with multiple sclerosis, enrolled in a pregnancy study. Both conserved end residues are part of each CDR3. Each record gives: D gene, clone size, J gene, V gene, CDR3 protein, CDR3 DNA. A D gene is named only where the DNA matches it firmly. The size field is filled for only some rows; it gives once, few, many or a size class.

d_gene: NA; abundance: NA; j_gene: TRBJ1-2; v_gene: TRBV5-1; CDR3aa: CASSLGQALGYTF; CDR3nt: TGCGCCAGCAGCTTGGGACAGGCTCTTGGCTACACCTTC
d_gene: NA; abundance: NA; j_gene: TRBJ1-5; v_gene: TRBV27; CDR3aa: CASSLRRDNQPQHF; CDR3nt: TGTGCCAGCAGTTTACGGAGGGACAATCAGCCCCAGCATTTT
d_gene: NA; abundance: NA; j_gene: TRBJ2-3; v_gene: TRBV19; CDR3aa: CASSIKWGSYTQYF; CDR3nt: TGTGCCAGTAGTATTAAATGGGGCTCGTATACGCAGTATTTT
d_gene: NA; abundance: once; j_gene: TRBJ1-5; v_gene: TRBV10-1; CDR3aa: CASSEVPKGQPQHF; CDR3nt: TGCGCCAGCAGTGAGGTTCCAAAGGGGCAGCCCCAGCATTTT
d_gene: NA; abundance: NA; j_gene: TRBJ2-3; v_gene: TRBV7-3; CDR3aa: CASSSGLLATDTQYF; CDR3nt: TGTGCCAGCAGCTCGGGACTCCTCGCCACAGATACGCAGTATTTT
d_gene: NA; abundance: NA; j_gene: TRBJ2-3; v_gene: TRBV9; CDR3aa: CASSVGTSTDTQYF; CDR3nt: TGTGCCAGCAGCGTAGGGACAAGCACAGATACGCAGTATTTT
d_gene: NA; abundance: NA; j_gene: TRBJ1-2; v_gene: TRBV5-1; CDR3aa: CASSTQGGDGYTF; CDR3nt: TGCGCCAGCAGTACGCAGGGTGGGGATGGCTACACCTTC
d_gene: TRBD2; abundance: NA; j_gene: TRBJ2-3; v_gene: TRBV7-9; CDR3aa: CASSLGGLASDTQYF; CDR3nt: TGTGCCAGCAGCTTAGGGGGACTAGCCTCTGATACGCAGTATTTT
d_gene: NA; abundance: NA; j_gene: TRBJ2-1; v_gene: TRBV18; CDR3aa: CASSPRLGGGSYNEQFF; CDR3nt: TGTGCCAGCTCACCACGGCTGGGGGGAGGCTCCTACAATGAGCAGTTCTTC
d_gene: NA; abundance: NA; j_gene: TRBJ2-7; v_gene: TRBV6-1; CDR3aa: CASSEAAVGSYEQYF; CDR3nt: TGTGCCAGCAGTGAAGCAGCGGTGGGATCCTACGAGCAGTACTTC
d_gene: TRBD2; abundance: NA; j_gene: TRBJ2-3; v_gene: TRBV7-3; CDR3aa: CASSLGLAGDTQYF; CDR3nt: TGTGCCAGCAGCTTGGGACTAGCGGGAGATACGCAGTATTTT
d_gene: NA; abundance: NA; j_gene: TRBJ1-5; v_gene: TRBV4-1; CDR3aa: CASSQGGLSNQPQHF; CDR3nt: TGCGCCAGCAGCCAAGGGGGGCTGAGCAATCAGCCCCAGCATTTT
d_gene: TRBD1; abundance: NA; j_gene: TRBJ2-7; v_gene: TRBV5-6; CDR3aa: CASSLRATGVDEQYF; CDR3nt: TGTGCCAGCAGCTTGCGAGCGACAGGGGTGGACGAGCAGTACTTC
d_gene: NA; abundance: NA; j_gene: TRBJ2-7; v_gene: TRBV5-1; CDR3aa: CASSLVQGYEQYF; CDR3nt: TGCGCCAGCAGCTTGGTGCAGGGTTACGAGCAGTACTTC
d_gene: NA; abundance: NA; j_gene: TRBJ1-1; v_gene: TRBV6-1; CDR3aa: CASSDTGLSAYTEAFF; CDR3nt: TGTGCCAGCAGTGACACAGGTTTGAGCGCGTACACTGAAGCTTTCTTT
d_gene: TRBD1; abundance: NA; j_gene: TRBJ1-2; v_gene: TRBV7-2; CDR3aa: CASSRRRDRGNYGYTF; CDR3nt: TGTGCCAGCAGCCGGCGCCGGGACAGGGGAAACTATGGCTACACCTTC
d_gene: TRBD1; abundance: NA; j_gene: TRBJ2-2; v_gene: TRBV28; CDR3aa: CASSFSGTALNTGELFF; CDR3nt: TGTGCCAGCAGTTTTTCGGGGACAGCGCTTAACACCGGGGAGCTGTTTTTT
d_gene: NA; abundance: NA; j_gene: TRBJ2-3; v_gene: TRBV9; CDR3aa: CASSVGAGSTDTQYF; CDR3nt: TGTGCCAGCAGCGTAGGAGCAGGTAGCACAGATACGCAGTATTTT
d_gene: NA; abundance: NA; j_gene: TRBJ2-3; v_gene: TRBV4-2; CDR3aa: CASSQVDSVSSTDTQYF; CDR3nt: TGTGCCAGCAGCCAAGTTGATTCGGTATCTAGCACAGATACGCAGTATTTT
d_gene: NA; abundance: NA; j_gene: TRBJ2-3; v_gene: TRBV5-1; CDR3aa: CASSPDPRGWTDTQYF; CDR3nt: TGCGCCAGCAGCCCGGACCCAAGGGGCTGGACAGATACGCAGTATTTT
d_gene: TRBD1; abundance: NA; j_gene: TRBJ2-5; v_gene: TRBV5-1; CDR3aa: CASSSAPGQQETQYF; CDR3nt: TGCGCCAGCAGCTCCGCACCGGGACAGCAAGAGACCCAGTACTTC
d_gene: NA; abundance: NA; j_gene: TRBJ1-1; v_gene: TRBV6-5; CDR3aa: CASSYSQFAEAFF; CDR3nt: TGTGCCAGCAGTTACTCGCAGTTCGCTGAAGCTTTCTTT
d_gene: TRBD1; abundance: NA; j_gene: TRBJ1-4; v_gene: TRBV6-6; CDR3aa: CASSYRTGMNEKLFF; CDR3nt: TGTGCCAGCAGTTATCGGACAGGGATGAATGAAAAACTGTTTTTT
d_gene: NA; abundance: NA; j_gene: TRBJ1-1; v_gene: TRBV29-1; CDR3aa: CSGGRASTEAFF; CDR3nt: TGCAGCGGCGGGCGGGCTTCCACTGAAGCTTTCTTT
d_gene: TRBD1; abundance: few; j_gene: TRBJ1-5; v_gene: TRBV19; CDR3aa: CASSPGTVSNQPQHF; CDR3nt: TGTGCCAGTAGCCCCGGGACAGTGAGCAATCAGCCCCAGCATTTT
d_gene: TRBD2; abundance: NA; j_gene: TRBJ2-3; v_gene: TRBV5-4; CDR3aa: CASSYSSGSLPDTQYF; CDR3nt: TGTGCCAGCAGCTACTCTAGCGGGAGTTTACCAGATACGCAGTATTTT
d_gene: TRBD1; abundance: NA; j_gene: TRBJ1-2; v_gene: TRBV28; CDR3aa: CASKRQGGGYTF; CDR3nt: TGTGCCAGCAAAAGACAGGGCGGGGGCTACACCTTC
d_gene: NA; abundance: NA; j_gene: TRBJ2-1; v_gene: TRBV10-1; CDR3aa: CASSRDLLSYNEQFF; CDR3nt: TGCGCCAGCAGCCGGGACTTACTCTCCTACAATGAGCAGTTCTTC
d_gene: NA; abundance: once; j_gene: TRBJ1-5; v_gene: TRBV7-2; CDR3aa: CASSWGGAGNQPQHF; CDR3nt: TGTGCCAGCAGCTGGGGGGGCGCGGGGAACCAGCCCCAGCATTTT
d_gene: NA; abundance: NA; j_gene: TRBJ2-2; v_gene: TRBV5-1; CDR3aa: CASRPERSQTGELFF; CDR3nt: TGCGCCAGCAGACCAGAACGGAGCCAGACCGGGGAGCTGTTTTTT
d_gene: TRBD2; abundance: NA; j_gene: TRBJ2-7; v_gene: TRBV7-3; CDR3aa: CASSPGLAGYEQYF; CDR3nt: TGTGCCAGCAGCCCCGGACTAGCGGGCTACGAGCAGTACTTC
d_gene: NA; abundance: NA; j_gene: TRBJ2-7; v_gene: TRBV6-6; CDR3aa: CASSYRQATHEQYF; CDR3nt: TGTGCCAGCAGTTACCGGCAGGCAACCCACGAGCAGTACTTC
d_gene: TRBD1; abundance: NA; j_gene: TRBJ2-1; v_gene: TRBV11-2; CDR3aa: CASSLVGGTGGADEQFF; CDR3nt: TGTGCCAGCAGCTTAGTGGGTGGGACAGGGGGCGCGGATGAGCAGTTCTTC
d_gene: TRBD2; abundance: NA; j_gene: TRBJ2-1; v_gene: TRBV10-1; CDR3aa: CASSRGSSYNEQFF; CDR3nt: TGCGCCAGCAGTCGCGGGAGCTCCTACAATGAGCAGTTCTTC
d_gene: TRBD2; abundance: NA; j_gene: TRBJ2-2; v_gene: TRBV6-5; CDR3aa: CASVAGERGGELFF; CDR3nt: TGTGCCAGCGTAGCGGGAGAGCGAGGGGGGGAGCTGTTTTTT
d_gene: TRBD2; abundance: once; j_gene: TRBJ2-7; v_gene: TRBV9; CDR3aa: CASSVRGSGSYEQYF; CDR3nt: TGTGCCAGCAGCGTTCGGGGTAGCGGGAGCTACGAGCAGTACTTC
d_gene: NA; abundance: few; j_gene: TRBJ1-5; v_gene: TRBV19; CDR3aa: CASSIVGGARQPQHF; CDR3nt: TGTGCCAGTAGTATAGTTGGGGGGGCGAGGCAGCCCCAGCATTTT
d_gene: TRBD2; abundance: NA; j_gene: TRBJ2-1; v_gene: TRBV7-9; CDR3aa: CASSSYSGRAPNEQFF; CDR3nt: TGTGCCAGCAGCTCCTATAGCGGGAGGGCCCCTAATGAGCAGTTCTTC
d_gene: TRBD2; abundance: NA; j_gene: TRBJ2-3; v_gene: TRBV6-1; CDR3aa: CASSALSGRAIDTQYF; CDR3nt: TGTGCCAGCAGTGCCCTTAGCGGGAGGGCCATCGATACGCAGTATTTT
d_gene: NA; abundance: NA; j_gene: TRBJ1-2; v_gene: TRBV6-1; CDR3aa: CASSEKNWGRNYGYTF; CDR3nt: TGTGCCAGCAGTGAAAAAAATTGGGGCAGAAACTATGGCTACACCTTC
d_gene: TRBD1; abundance: NA; j_gene: TRBJ1-5; v_gene: TRBV6-1; CDR3aa: CASSGQGEVQPQHF; CDR3nt: TGTGCCAGCAGTGGACAGGGCGAAGTTCAGCCCCAGCATTTT
d_gene: TRBD1; abundance: NA; j_gene: TRBJ1-4; v_gene: TRBV5-5; CDR3aa: CASRSHGTDNEKLFF; CDR3nt: TGTGCCAGCAGGTCTCACGGGACAGATAATGAAAAACTGTTTTTT
d_gene: NA; abundance: once; j_gene: TRBJ2-3; v_gene: TRBV7-9; CDR3aa: CASSLLEADSTDTQYF; CDR3nt: TGTGCCAGCAGCTTATTGGAGGCCGATAGCACAGATACGCAGTATTTT